This is a list of T cell receptor beta chains from one sample in a study of cytomegalovirus exposure and HLA in healthy donors. Libraries were prepared by immunoSEQ multiplex PCR; TCRdb keeps only in-frame clonotypes and omits some of them. This table has 200,000 or so clones, 82% appearing once. Sequencing was performed on PBMCs. These receptors originate from a boy between 2 and 15 years old in good health and CMV-seronegative. The CDR3 runs from the conserved cysteine through the conserved F or W. Each record gives: J gene, clone size, D gene, V gene, CDR3 DNA, CDR3 protein. The D gene is left open where the match is weak. Not every row has a clone size; where given, it reads once, few, many or a size class.

J: TRBJ2-7; size: once; D: .; V: TRBV5-1; DNA: TGCGCCAGCAGCTCCCCTTCTAGCCGCGAGCAGTACTTC; CDR3: CASSSPSSREQYF
J: TRBJ1-1; size: .; D: .; V: TRBV29-1; DNA: TGCAGCGTTGCCCCTCTTTCCTCGAACACTGAAGCTTTCTTT; CDR3: CSVAPLSSNTEAFF
J: TRBJ1-1; size: .; D: .; V: TRBV18; DNA: TGTGCCAGCTCACCCCAACAATTGGCGAACACTGAAGCTTTCTTT; CDR3: CASSPQQLANTEAFF
J: TRBJ2-2; size: .; D: TRBD2; V: TRBV13; DNA: TGTGCCAGCAGCCTGACTAGCGGGGTCCTCACCGGGGAGCTGTTTTTT; CDR3: CASSLTSGVLTGELFF
J: TRBJ1-2; size: .; D: TRBD1; V: TRBV15; DNA: TGTGCCACCAGCAGGGGGGACAGGGGGAACTATGGCTACACCTTC; CDR3: CATSRGDRGNYGYTF
J: TRBJ2-7; size: once; D: .; V: TRBV5-1; DNA: TGCGCCAGCAGCTTGGTAGGAGGGGGGGTCCACGAGCAGTACTTC; CDR3: CASSLVGGGVHEQYF
J: TRBJ2-4; size: .; D: TRBD2; V: TRBV10-3; DNA: TGTGCCAGTACTAGCGGGGGGGCTTGGAGTAACATTCAGTACTTC; CDR3: CASTSGGAWSNIQYF
J: TRBJ1-4; size: .; D: .; V: TRBV6-5; DNA: TGTGCCAGCAGTTACTACCAGGGGAACTGGGAAAAACTGTTTTTT; CDR3: CASSYYQGNWEKLFF
J: TRBJ2-3; size: .; D: .; V: TRBV4-1; DNA: TGCGCCAGCAGCCTCTCAAGAGCGGTAGATACGCAGTATTTT; CDR3: CASSLSRAVDTQYF
J: TRBJ1-4; size: .; D: TRBD1; V: TRBV5-4; DNA: TGTGCCAGCAGCCCCAGACAGGGCAGGGGTGAAAAACTGTTTTTT; CDR3: CASSPRQGRGEKLFF
J: TRBJ2-7; size: .; D: .; V: TRBV11-2; DNA: TGTGCCAGCGGTAGCGTATACGAGCAGTACTTC; CDR3: CASGSVYEQYF
J: TRBJ2-1; size: .; D: TRBD2; V: TRBV4-3; DNA: TGCGCCAGCAGCCACTCGCGGGGGTCCTACAATGAGCAGTTCTTC; CDR3: CASSHSRGSYNEQFF
J: TRBJ2-5; size: .; D: .; V: TRBV7-3; DNA: TGTGCCAGCAGCTCCCAGGGCAGGGGTCACCAAGAGACCCAGTACTTC; CDR3: CASSSQGRGHQETQYF
J: TRBJ1-6; size: .; D: .; V: TRBV4-1; DNA: TGCGCCAGCAGCCAGCGAAGCTCCTATAATTCACCCCTCCACTTT; CDR3: CASSQRSSYNSPLHF
J: TRBJ2-5; size: .; D: .; V: TRBV18; DNA: TGTGCCAGCTCACCACCCGCAGGGCCAGGGGAGACCCAGTACTTC; CDR3: CASSPPAGPGETQYF
J: TRBJ2-2; size: .; D: TRBD1; V: TRBV15; DNA: TGTGCCACCAGCCTAGGACAGGGGTTACTGAACACCGGGGAGCTGTTTTTT; CDR3: CATSLGQGLLNTGELFF
J: TRBJ2-7; size: .; D: TRBD1; V: TRBV7-2; DNA: TGTGCCAGCAGCTCTACGATGACAGGGCCCGAGCAGTACTTC; CDR3: CASSSTMTGPEQYF
J: TRBJ1-2; size: .; D: .; V: TRBV9; DNA: TGTGCCAGCTACCGGGTTTTTGGCTACACCTTC; CDR3: CASYRVFGYTF
J: TRBJ2-7; size: once; D: TRBD1; V: TRBV7-3; DNA: TGTGCCAGCAGCGGGGACAGGGGCGAGCAGTACTTC; CDR3: CASSGDRGEQYF
J: TRBJ2-1; size: .; D: TRBD2; V: TRBV2; DNA: TGTGCCAGCTCTCTGGACGACATCGGGGGGAATGAGCAGTTCTTC; CDR3: CASSLDDIGGNEQFF
J: TRBJ2-3; size: .; D: TRBD1; V: TRBV5-1; DNA: TGCGCCAGCAGCATAGCAGGGACAGCGGGCACAGATACGCAGTATTTT; CDR3: CASSIAGTAGTDTQYF
J: TRBJ1-2; size: .; D: .; V: TRBV2; DNA: TGTGCCAGCAGTGAAGTAGGGGCCACTTACTATGGCTACACCTTC; CDR3: CASSEVGATYYGYTF
J: TRBJ1-1; size: .; D: .; V: TRBV10-3; DNA: TGTGCCGCTCAATCGGACGGGGGGGGAGCTTTCTTT; CDR3: CAAQSDGGGAFF